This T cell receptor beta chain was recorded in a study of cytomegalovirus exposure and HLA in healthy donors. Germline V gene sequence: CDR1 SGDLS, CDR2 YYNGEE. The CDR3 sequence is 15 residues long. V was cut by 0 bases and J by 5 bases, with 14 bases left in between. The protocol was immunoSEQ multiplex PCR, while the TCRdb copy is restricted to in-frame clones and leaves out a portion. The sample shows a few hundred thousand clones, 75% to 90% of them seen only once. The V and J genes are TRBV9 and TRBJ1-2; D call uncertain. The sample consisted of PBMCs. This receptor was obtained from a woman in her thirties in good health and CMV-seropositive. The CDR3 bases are TGTGCCAGCAGCGTAGTCGGGCCTACTCCGTATGGCTACACCTTC. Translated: CASSVVGPTPYGYTF.